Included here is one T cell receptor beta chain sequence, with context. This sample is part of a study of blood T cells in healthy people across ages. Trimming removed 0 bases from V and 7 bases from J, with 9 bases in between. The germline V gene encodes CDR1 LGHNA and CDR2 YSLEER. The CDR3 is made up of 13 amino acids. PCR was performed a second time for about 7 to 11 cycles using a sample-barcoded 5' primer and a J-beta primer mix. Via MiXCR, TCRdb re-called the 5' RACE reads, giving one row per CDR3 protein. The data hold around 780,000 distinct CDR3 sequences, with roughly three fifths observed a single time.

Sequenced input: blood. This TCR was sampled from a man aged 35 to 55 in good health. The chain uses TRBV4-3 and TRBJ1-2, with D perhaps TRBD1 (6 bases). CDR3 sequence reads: CASSQDRGLGYTF. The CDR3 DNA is TGCGCCAGCAGCCAAGACAGGGGTCTTGGCTACACCTTC.